A selection of T cell receptor beta chains follows, all from one sample in a study of T-cell memory formation after mild COVID-19. TCRdb reprocessed the 5' RACE reads via MiXCR and lists one record per CDR3 protein. The sample has tens of thousands of distinct CDR3 sequences; about 30% are singletons. Material for sequencing was PBMCs or a T cell subset sorted from them (not recorded which). These receptors came from a man between 18 and 29 years old who had mild COVID-19 (a few samples of this study predate the infection). Cell type and time point are not known. Both conserved end residues are part of each CDR3.

J gene	V gene	CDR3 protein
TRBJ2-7	TRBV27	CASSLSGEQYF
TRBJ1-4	TRBV15	CATSSHGGTGEKLFF
TRBJ2-2	TRBV6-2/TRBV6-3	CASIKSRRVGRTGELFF
TRBJ2-5	TRBV29-1	CSVDLTSGGESQETQYF
TRBJ1-5	TRBV27	CASSFSAGGRQPQHF
TRBJ2-1	TRBV4-3	CASSQGWSGGLGEQFF
TRBJ2-7	TRBV11-1	CASSFGSHEQYF
TRBJ2-3	TRBV10-2	CASSPRGGSTDTQYF
TRBJ2-2	TRBV6-6	CASSYSHTGELFF
TRBJ2-1	TRBV6-5	CASSYSTESSYNEQFF
TRBJ1-2	TRBV7-9	CASISRGRALYGYTF
TRBJ2-3	TRBV7-9	CASSRAAASSTDTQYF
TRBJ1-1	TRBV10-2	CASSGGVNTEAFF
TRBJ1-4	TRBV4-3	CASSPSPGTEDEKLFF
TRBJ1-1	TRBV29-1	CSVGDSPAFF
TRBJ2-5	TRBV20-1	CSALSWETKETQYF
TRBJ1-1	TRBV7-6	CASSSGVNTEAFF
TRBJ2-5	TRBV20-1	CSAPPWSSKKETQYF
TRBJ2-7	TRBV4-1	CASSQENGAGGSYEQYF
TRBJ1-4	TRBV6-5	CATSTGGLEKLFF
TRBJ2-5	TRBV5-6	CASSWRIQETQYF
TRBJ1-2	TRBV7-6	CASSLGSLDVRGYTF
TRBJ2-3	TRBV7-2	CASSSSVGGTDTQYF
TRBJ1-2	TRBV28	CASSLDGYTF